This T cell receptor (beta chain) was found in a study of beta chain features in type 1 diabetes. Overall study findings and caveats: The study notes PCR might favor shorter templates equally in patients and controls.

With regard to this clone: Antigen: not known.

Germline V CDR1 and CDR2: KGHSH, LQKENI. V was trimmed by 4 bases and J by 11 bases, leaving 21 bases between them. This CDR3 has 15 residues. Sequenced material consisted of expressed TCRB transcripts (all of the isolated RNA was reverse transcribed). This table comes from immunoSEQ multiplex PCR, and its TCRdb copy is limited to in-frame clones, with some not included. This sample has around 140,000 clones, with roughly 9.7% found just once. This TCR came from a woman aged 40 to 55 in good health. Sequencing used central memory CD4+ T cells from blood. This chain uses TRBV18 with TRBJ1-5; TRBD1 might be the D (6 bases). The CDR3 is CASSLFSTGGQSQHF. The CDR3 nucleotides read TGTGCCAGCTCACTCTTCTCGACAGGCGGACAATCCCAGCATTTT.